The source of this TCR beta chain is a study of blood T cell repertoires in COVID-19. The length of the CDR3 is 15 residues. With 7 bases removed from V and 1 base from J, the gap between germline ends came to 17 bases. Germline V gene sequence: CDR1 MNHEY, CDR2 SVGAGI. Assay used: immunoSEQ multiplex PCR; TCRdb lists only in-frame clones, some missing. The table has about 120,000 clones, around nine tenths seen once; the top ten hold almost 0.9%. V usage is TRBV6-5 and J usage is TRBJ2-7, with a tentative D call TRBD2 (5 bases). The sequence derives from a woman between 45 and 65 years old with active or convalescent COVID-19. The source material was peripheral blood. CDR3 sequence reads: CASTETFEGSYEQYF. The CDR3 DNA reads TGTGCCAGCACCGAAACTTTCGAGGGATCCTACGAGCAGTACTTC.